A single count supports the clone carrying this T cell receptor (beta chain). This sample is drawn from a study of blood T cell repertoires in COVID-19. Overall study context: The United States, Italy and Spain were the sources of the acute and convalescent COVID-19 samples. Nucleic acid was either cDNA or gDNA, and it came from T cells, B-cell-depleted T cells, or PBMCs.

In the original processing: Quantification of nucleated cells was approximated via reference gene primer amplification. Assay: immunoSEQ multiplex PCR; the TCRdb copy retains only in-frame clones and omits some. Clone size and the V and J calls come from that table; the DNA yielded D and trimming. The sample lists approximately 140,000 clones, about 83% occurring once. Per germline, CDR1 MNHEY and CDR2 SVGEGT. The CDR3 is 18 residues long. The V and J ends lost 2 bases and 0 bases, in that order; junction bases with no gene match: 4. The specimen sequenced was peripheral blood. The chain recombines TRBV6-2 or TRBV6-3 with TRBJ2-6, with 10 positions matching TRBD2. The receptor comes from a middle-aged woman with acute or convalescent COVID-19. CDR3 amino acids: CASSYPAGGVSGANVLTF. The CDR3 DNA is TGTGCCAGCAGTTACCCAGCGGGAGGGGTCTCTGGGGCCAACGTCCTGACTTTC.